The rows below give T cell receptor beta chains drawn from one sample of a study of blood T cell repertoires in COVID-19. Profiled with immunoSEQ multiplex PCR; TCRdb holds only in-frame clones, not every one. Of some 220,000 clones in the sample, 75% to 90% were seen once. Sample: peripheral blood. The receptors here all came from a woman in her 70s with COVID-19, enrolled during active disease. CDR3s include the opening cysteine and the closing phenylalanine or tryptophan. Each record gives: V gene, clone size, D gene, CDR3 length, J gene, CDR3 protein, CDR3 DNA. A D gene is named only where the DNA matches it firmly. A row's size may be missing; if present it is once, few, many or a size class.

>TRBV6-5|-|TRBD1|15|TRBJ1-1
CASSYSRRGDTEAFF
TGTGCCAGCAGTTACTCACGCAGGGGGGACACTGAAGCTTTCTTT
>TRBV7-2|-|-|11|TRBJ2-1
CASSPDNEQFF
TGTGCCAGCAGCCCAGACAATGAGCAGTTCTTC
>TRBV5-1|-|TRBD2|15|TRBJ2-1
CASSPTSGTPNQQFF
TGCGCCAGCAGCCCGACTAGCGGGACCCCAAATCAGCAGTTCTTC
>TRBV6-2/TRBV6-3|-|TRBD1|16|TRBJ1-1
CASRYPGQGLNTEAFF
TGTGCCAGCAGATACCCGGGACAGGGACTCAACACTGAAGCTTTCTTT
>TRBV10-2|few|TRBD1|13|TRBJ1-2
CASSAQGAHGYTF
TGCGCCAGCAGCGCACAGGGGGCACATGGCTACACCTTC
>TRBV5-1|-|TRBD1|14|TRBJ2-5
CASSIRTGRETQYF
TGCGCCAGCAGCATCCGGACAGGGAGAGAGACCCAGTACTTC
>TRBV10-3|-|TRBD1|14|TRBJ2-7
CAIRNNPQGDEQYF
TGTGCCATCAGGAATAACCCACAGGGGGACGAGCAGTACTTC
>TRBV5-4|-|-|17|TRBJ2-5
CASSLAPGSGGGGTQYF
TGTGCCAGCAGCTTGGCCCCGGGGTCCGGGGGTGGGGGGACCCAGTACTTC
>TRBV11-2|-|TRBD1|15|TRBJ2-5
CASTPRDRRQETQYF
TGTGCCAGCACCCCCAGGGACAGGCGCCAAGAGACCCAGTACTTC
>TRBV27|-|-|15|TRBJ1-2
CASSLSAKSNYGYTF
TGTGCCAGCAGTTTATCGGCCAAATCTAACTATGGCTACACCTTC